This TCR beta chain was captured in a study of breast tumors, draining lymph nodes, adjacent tissues. TCRdb re-analysed the multiplex PCR reads in MiXCR, keeping a single row per CDR3 protein. The data contain 66,000 or so distinct CDR3 sequences, about 40% of them seen just once; the ten biggest clones take up roughly 9%. The ends lost 3 bases at V and 13 bases at J; junction bases unmatched: 5. This CDR3 has 13 amino acids. Germline CDR1 KGHDR, CDR2 SFDVKD. V and J are TRBV24-1 and TRBJ1-4, with 9 bases fitting TRBD1. This TCR derives from a female donor with breast cancer. Some clones in this sample may be carry-over from other donors' samples. The sequencing input was breast tumor tissue. The CDR3 loop reads CATSDPGQGILFF. Written as DNA, the CDR3 is TGTGCCACCAGTGATCCGGGACAGGGCATACTGTTTTTT.